This T cell receptor (beta chain) stems from a study of vaccination effects on CD4 cells after COVID-19. V lost 3 bases and J lost 8; bases outside the gene matches: 12. The V gene's germline CDR1 is MGHDK and CDR2 SYGVNS. CDR3 length equals 15 residues. As to this clone: As yet, its antigen is unknown.

Following culture for roughly 10 days, CD4+ T cells were isolated. The vaccine given was either BNT162b2 or mRNA-1273, in two doses. A half-medium replacement with IL-2 medium was carried out on days 3 and 7. The protocol was immunoSEQ multiplex PCR, while the TCRdb copy is restricted to in-frame clones and leaves out a portion. Here the sample spans fewer than 75,000 clones, over 75% being singletons. The chain carries TRBV25-1 and TRBJ1-2; 7 bases agree with TRBD1. The source of this sequence is a human donor who received a COVID-19 vaccine. Sample: CD4+ T cells from PBMCs cultured without peptide, taken after COVID-19 vaccination. In nucleotides, the CDR3 is TGTGCCAGCAGTGATGCCGGGACAGCCCCTAGGGGCTACACCTTC. Translation: CASSDAGTAPRGYTF.